This TCR beta chain is from a study of human T cells and chemical hapten exposure. Across the study: It was small differences in pooled library volume that mainly caused per-sample TCR yields to vary.

This clonotype turned up a few times. What it binds is unknown. This CDR3 has 15 amino acids. In germline, CDR1 is MNHEY, CDR2 SVGEGT. V was pared by 5 bases and J by 1 base, with 4 bases of the junction left unmatched. Study findings and constraints: DPC sensitization left the count of TCRs above 1 in 1000 unchanged.

As the library was built, unique molecular identifiers were attached to individual cDNA molecules. As handled by the study authors: A per-sample median of approximately 100,000 TCRs was observed, with a range of about 20,000 to 690,600. TCRdb reanalysed the 5' RACE reads using MiXCR and keeps one entry per CDR3 protein. Clone size and V and J calls follow TCRdb, not the original study. The data contain 81,000 or so distinct CDR3 sequences, approximately 8% of them singletons. Researchers extracted total RNA from unfractionated whole blood. The clonotype was recovered from a male donor in good health. This chain connects TRBV6-2 or TRBV6-3 to TRBJ2-3; 9 bases fit TRBD2. The CDR3 sequence: CASSQRGVGTDTQYF. Written as DNA, the CDR3 is TGTGCCAGCAGTCAGCGGGGGGTCGGCACAGATACGCAGTATTTT.